The present T cell receptor (beta chain) was sequenced within a study of OX40 agonist ivuxolimab in advanced cancers. About the research overall: Earlier treatment with anti-PD-1, anti-PD-L1 or anti-CTLA-4 was permitted, and over 35% had received some.

Regarding this clone: The antigen is undetermined.

Samples of blood were obtained at baseline, on cycle 4 day 1, and on cycle 7 day 1. TCRdb keeps only in-frame clones here, not all; method: immunoSEQ multiplex PCR. Of more than 75,000 clones listed, around 86% were seen once; the top ten hold 0.32%. Germline V CDR1 and CDR2: LNHDA, SQIVND (reference sequence). This CDR3 spans 20 amino acids. Trimming pared 1 base from V and 4 bases from J, leaving 27 bases between. Study-level findings and limits: On average, CD8+ T cells showed a greater number of expanded clones than CD4+.

The starting material was CD4+ or CD8+ T cells sorted from blood, obtained in a trial of the OX40 agonist ivuxolimab. The TCR sequence derives from an adult with an advanced solid tumor such as melanoma, head and neck, liver or kidney cancer. This rearrangement joins TRBV19 to TRBJ2-3; D might be TRBD1 (6 bases). The CDR3 DNA reads as TGTGCCAGTAGTATAGGCTCCCTCAGAAGGGGGTCCAGGATCCCAGATACGCAGTATTTT. Protein sequence: CASSIGSLRRGSRIPDTQYF.